These 21 T cell receptor beta chains originate from one sample sequenced in a study of blood T cell repertoires in COVID-19. Method: immunoSEQ multiplex PCR; TCRdb's copy keeps in-frame clones and lacks some. This sample has approximately 170,000 clones; 80% to 90% occur once, and the top ten carry about 4%. Sequencing was performed on peripheral blood. The receptors stem from a man aged 18 to 29 with active or convalescent COVID-19.

V and J are TRBV5-6 and TRBJ1-1; TRBD1 matches 7 bases. There are 11 residues in the CDR3. Germline CDR1 reads SGHDT; CDR2 reads YYEEEE. V lost 7 bases to trimming and J lost 10 bases; unmatched junction nucleotides: 7. CDR3 region: CASHTTGRAFF. The CDR3 region has the DNA TGTGCCAGCCACACGACAGGGAGAGCTTTCTTT.

The chain has TRBV3-1 (or the pseudogene TRBV3-2) and TRBJ1-5, with TRBD1 as a possible D gene (5 bases). CDR1 and CDR2 (germline): LGHDT, YNNKEL (reference sequence). The V end lost 1 base, the J end lost 2 bases, and 9 bases lay between the germline ends. The CDR3 consists of 15 residues. The CDR3 protein is CASSQGLRGNQPQHF. The CDR3 DNA is TGTGCCAGCAGCCAAGGTCTCAGGGGCAATCAGCCCCAGCATTTT.

The chain carries TRBV6-4 and TRBJ1-1; the D gene is possibly TRBD1 (5 bases). The V end was cut by 6 bases, the J end by 1 base, with 12 bases between. Germline CDR1 and CDR2: MRHNA and SNTAGT. The CDR3 sequence is 14 residues long. Here the CDR3 reads CASSPDGGNTEAFF. CDR3 sequence (DNA): TGTGCCAGCAGCCCGGACGGGGGGAACACTGAAGCTTTCTTT.

This rearrangement joins TRBV30 to TRBJ1-2, with D unresolved. This CDR3 has 15 amino acids. Trimming cost V 1 base and J 3 bases, with 15 bases left between them. Germline CDR1 reads GTSNPN; CDR2 reads SVGIG (reference sequence). CDR3 sequence: CAWSGPAATDYGYTF. The CDR3 DNA sequence: TGTGCCTGGAGTGGTCCCGCGGCGACGGACTATGGCTACACCTTC.

The V gene is TRBV27, the J gene TRBJ1-1; 7 bases fit TRBD1. The CDR3 contains 14 residues. From germline, CDR1 is MNHEY and CDR2 SMNVEV (reference sequence). Trimming removed 6 bases from V and 4 bases from J; junction bases left unmatched: 8. The CDR3 coding sequence is TGTGCCAGCAGGTACAGGGGAAGAAGCACTGAAGCTTTCTTT. Translation: CASRYRGRSTEAFF.

This rearrangement joins TRBV15 to TRBJ2-5, with 8 bases matching TRBD2. Germline assignment: CDR1 LNHNV and CDR2 YYDKDF (reference sequence). With 5 bases clipped from V and 4 bases from J, the junction kept 12 bases outside the gene matches. This CDR3 region has 16 residues. The DNA for the CDR3 is TGTGCCACCAGCCGCACTCCCAGCCTAGCGGGAGAGACCCAGTACTTC. Protein sequence: CATSRTPSLAGETQYF.

The chain joins TRBV12-3 or TRBV12-4 to TRBJ2-7; D is uncertain. The CDR3 is made up of 11 amino acids. The V and J ends lost 3 bases and 5 bases respectively, with 5 bases between them. CDR3 loop: CASSFRDEQYF. CDR3 in DNA: TGTGCCAGCAGTTTTCGAGACGAGCAGTACTTC.

The J gene is TRBJ1-1, the V gene TRBV29-1; TRBD1 agrees at 9 bases. CDR1 and CDR2 from the germline V gene are SQVTM and ANQGSEA. The CDR3 is 13 amino acids. V trimming: 6 bases; J trimming: 3 bases; junction bases outside the gene matches: 5. CDR3 residues: CSVGDRVYTEAFF. CDR3 in DNA: TGCAGCGTGGGGGACAGGGTGTACACTGAAGCTTTCTTT. The full variable domain, with the rest looked up from reference TRBV29-1 and TRBJ1-1, is SAVISQKPSRDICQRGTSLTIQCQVDSQVTMMFWYRQQPGQSLTLIATANQGSEATYESGFVIDKFPISRPNLTFSTLTVSNMSPEDSSIYLCSVGDRVYTEAFFGQGTRLTVV.

This CDR3 is CASSVWQGAEAFF. The CDR3, as DNA: TGTGCCAGCAGCGTATGGCAGGGGGCTGAAGCTTTCTTT. The chain has TRBV9 and TRBJ1-1, with TRBD1 matching 7 bases. Per germline, CDR1 SGDLS and CDR2 YYNGEE. The V gene end was trimmed by 1 base and the J gene end by 6 bases; junction bases not matched to a gene: 3. The CDR3 extends over 13 amino acids.

The V call is TRBV18, the J call TRBJ2-7; TRBD1 might be the D (5 bases). Germline CDR1 KGHSH, CDR2 LQKENI. The V and J ends lost 2 bases and 2 bases respectively, with 13 bases between them. The CDR3 loop spans 15 amino acids. DNA of the CDR3: TGTGCCAGCTCACCAGTAAGGGCAGGGCCCTACGAGCAGTACGTC. Translated, it gives CASSPVRAGPYEQYV.

This chain links TRBV4-1 with TRBJ2-5; D perhaps matches TRBD1 (5 bases). This CDR3 is 14 amino acids long. V lost 1 base and J lost 4, with 10 bases in between. CDR1 and CDR2 from the germline V gene are MGHRA and YSYEKL. CDR3 sequence (DNA): TGCGCCAGCAGCCAAGGACAGCATGTAGAGACCCAGTACTTC. Its translation: CASSQGQHVETQYF.

V is TRBV5-6 and J is TRBJ1-2, with D perhaps TRBD1 (6 bases). The ends were cut back, 4 bases at V and 4 bases at J, with 20 bases in the middle. The CDR3 sequence is 16 residues long. The germline V gene encodes CDR1 SGHDT and CDR2 YYEEEE. This CDR3 is CASSPGAGAKSYGYTF. In DNA, the CDR3 is TGTGCCAGCAGCCCCGGGGCAGGGGCGAAGTCCTATGGCTACACCTTC.

The V and J genes are TRBV18 and TRBJ1-2; TRBD1 is a possible D gene (5 bases). Between the trimmed V and J ends, which lost 5 bases and 7 bases, there was a span of 11 bases. Per the germline V gene, CDR1 is KGHSH and CDR2 is LQKENI. The CDR3 contains 12 residues. This CDR3 reads CASSASGSGYTF. As DNA, the CDR3 is TGTGCCAGCTCAGCTTCAGGGTCTGGCTACACCTTC.

The chain has TRBV3-1 (or the pseudogene TRBV3-2) and TRBJ2-5, with D unclear. This CDR3 is built from 12 residues. V lost 1 base and J lost 5, with 5 bases in between. CDR1 LGHDT and CDR2 YNNKEL come from the germline V gene (reference sequence). The chain's CDR3 is CASSQVAETQYF. The DNA for the CDR3 is TGTGCCAGCAGCCAAGTCGCGGAGACCCAGTACTTC.

The rearrangement joins TRBV5-5 to TRBJ1-6; D unclear. Germline-derived CDR1 and CDR2 are SGHKS and YYEKEE (reference sequence). This CDR3 is 17 amino acids long. The V gene lost 1 base and the J gene lost 2 bases, with 13 bases spanning the gap. The CDR3 is CASSLYRGETYNSPLHF. The CDR3 DNA reads TGTGCCAGCAGCTTGTATCGGGGTGAAACCTATAATTCACCCCTCCACTTT.

V gene TRBV25-1 combines with J gene TRBJ1-4; D not resolved. Per the germline V gene, CDR1 is MGHDK and CDR2 is SYGVNS. The ends were cut back, 8 bases at V and 5 bases at J, with 21 bases in the middle. The CDR3 is 16 amino acids. The CDR3 nucleotides are TGTGCCAGCGGAGCGGGATACGAAGGGATAAATGAAAAACTGTTTTTT. Amino acid sequence: CASGAGYEGINEKLFF.

This chain links TRBV6-1 with TRBJ2-7; D is unresolved. The CDR3 runs 14 residues. Germline values: CDR1 MNHNS, CDR2 SASEGT. Trimming left V 2 bases short and J 2 bases short, with 10 bases between. CDR3 protein: CASSELSTPYEQYF. The CDR3 coding sequence is TGTGCCAGCAGTGAATTATCTACTCCCTACGAGCAGTACTTC.

V gene TRBV27 combines with J gene TRBJ1-3, with 8 bases fitting TRBD1. Germline V gene sequence: CDR1 MNHEY, CDR2 SMNVEV (reference sequence). V trimming: 5 bases; J trimming: 1 base; junction bases outside the gene matches: 10. There are 17 residues in the CDR3. The CDR3: CASSGPQGAKSGNTIYF. The CDR3 nucleotides read TGTGCCAGCAGTGGGCCCCAGGGGGCGAAATCTGGAAACACCATATATTTT.

The CDR3 nucleotides read TGTGCCAGCAGCCAAGGTTGGGGAGGAACTTCCTACGAGCAGTACTTC. It encodes CASSQGWGGTSYEQYF. The chain links TRBV14 to TRBJ2-7, with D tentatively TRBD2 (6 bases). The CDR3 spans 16 residues. V gave up 1 base and J gave up 1 base, with 14 bases separating them. Germline V gene sequence: CDR1 SGHDN, CDR2 FVKESK.

The chain is built from TRBV7-9 and TRBJ2-1, with D hard to call. V was cut by 2 bases and J by 4 bases, with 15 bases left in between. The germline V gene encodes CDR1 SEHNR and CDR2 FQNEAQ (reference sequence). The CDR3 has 16 residues. The CDR3 is CASSLSGRGPYNEQFF. The DNA for the CDR3 is TGTGCCAGCAGCTTATCGGGTCGAGGCCCATACAATGAGCAGTTCTTC. Looking up the rest from reference TRBV7-9 and TRBJ2-1 gives the full variable domain: DTGVSQNPRHKITKRGQNVTFRCDPISEHNRLYWYRQTLGQGPEFLTYFQNEAQLEKSRLLSDRFSAERPKGSFSTLEIQRTEQGDSAMYLCASSLSGRGPYNEQFFGPGTRLTVL.

This rearrangement joins TRBV11-3 to TRBJ2-5; a weak D match, TRBD1 (6 bases). V was clipped by 5 bases and J by 4 bases, with 23 bases between them. The CDR3 contains 17 residues. Germline CDR1 reads SGHNT; CDR2 reads YENEEA. The CDR3: CASSPSYRVSPPETQYF. In nucleotides, the CDR3 is TGTGCCAGCAGCCCTAGCTACAGGGTATCCCCTCCAGAGACCCAGTACTTC.